This TCR beta chain was sequenced in a study of a mutant IDH1 vaccine in newly diagnosed glioma. As for the study in general: Treated individuals were 62.5% male and about 38% female, averaging about 42 years of age.

TCRdb's copy holds only in-frame clones and misses some; the assay was immunoSEQ multiplex PCR. Here the sample spans some 70,000 clones, 84% being singletons. V lost 3 bases, J lost 0 bases, and 11 bases lay in between. The CDR3 is 15 residues long. The germline CDR1 and CDR2 sequences are LGHNA and YSLEER. With regard to this clone: Its antigen is currently unknown.

Specified time point: week 23, last vaccination. In the vaccine, a single dose held 300 ug of the mutant IDH1 20-mer peptide, along with topical imiquimod. Each tumor in the donors was a new WHO grade 3 or 4 astrocytoma, IDH1-mutant and ATRX-lost. The rearrangement joins TRBV4-3 to TRBJ1-2; D is ambiguous. This sequence originates from a man between 18 and 29 years old with glioma. Sequencing used PBMCs, obtained from a glioma patient whose treatment included an IDH1 peptide vaccine. DNA of the CDR3: TGCGCCAGCAGCCATCAGCGATTCGCTAACTATGGCTACACCTTC. Translated, it gives CASSHQRFANYGYTF.